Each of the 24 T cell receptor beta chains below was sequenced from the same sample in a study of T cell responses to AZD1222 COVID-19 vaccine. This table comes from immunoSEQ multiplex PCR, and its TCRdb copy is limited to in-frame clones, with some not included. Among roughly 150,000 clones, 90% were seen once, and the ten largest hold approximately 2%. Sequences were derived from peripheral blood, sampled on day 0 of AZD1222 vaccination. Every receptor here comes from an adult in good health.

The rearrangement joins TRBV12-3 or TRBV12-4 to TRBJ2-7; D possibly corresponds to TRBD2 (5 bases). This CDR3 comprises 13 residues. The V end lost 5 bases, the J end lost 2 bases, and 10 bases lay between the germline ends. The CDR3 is CASSNRDTYEQYF. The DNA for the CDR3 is TGTGCCAGCAGTAACCGGGATACCTACGAGCAGTACTTC.

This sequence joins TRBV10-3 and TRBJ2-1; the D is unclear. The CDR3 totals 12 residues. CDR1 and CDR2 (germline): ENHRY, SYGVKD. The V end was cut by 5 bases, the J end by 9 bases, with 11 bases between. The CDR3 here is CAISREAAEQFF. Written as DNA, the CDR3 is TGTGCCATCAGTCGTGAAGCCGCTGAGCAGTTCTTC.

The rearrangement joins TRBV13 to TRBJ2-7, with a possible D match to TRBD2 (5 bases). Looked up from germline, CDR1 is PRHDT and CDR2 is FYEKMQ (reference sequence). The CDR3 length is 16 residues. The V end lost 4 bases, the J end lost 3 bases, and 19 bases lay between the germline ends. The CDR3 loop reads CASSSSTGLDYYEQYF. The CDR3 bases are TGTGCCAGCAGCTCCTCAACCGGACTGGATTACTACGAGCAGTACTTC.

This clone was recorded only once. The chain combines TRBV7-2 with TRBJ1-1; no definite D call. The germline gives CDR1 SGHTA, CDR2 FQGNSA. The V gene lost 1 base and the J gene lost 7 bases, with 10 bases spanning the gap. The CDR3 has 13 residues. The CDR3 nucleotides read TGTGCCAGCAGCTTAGTAGGTCCGTTTGAAGCTTTCTTT. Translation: CASSLVGPFEAFF.

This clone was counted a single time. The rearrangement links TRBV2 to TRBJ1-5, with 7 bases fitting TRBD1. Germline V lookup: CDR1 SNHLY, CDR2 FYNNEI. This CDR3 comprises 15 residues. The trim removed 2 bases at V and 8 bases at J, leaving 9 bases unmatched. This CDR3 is CASSENRGVAEPQHF. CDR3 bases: TGTGCCAGCAGTGAAAACAGGGGCGTCGCGGAGCCCCAGCATTTT.

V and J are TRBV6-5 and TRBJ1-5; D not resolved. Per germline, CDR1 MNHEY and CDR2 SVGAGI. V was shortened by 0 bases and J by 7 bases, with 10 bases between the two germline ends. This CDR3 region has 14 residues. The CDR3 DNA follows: TGTGCCAGCAGTTACTCGACTGGGTCCCAGCCCCAGCATTTT. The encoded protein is CASSYSTGSQPQHF.

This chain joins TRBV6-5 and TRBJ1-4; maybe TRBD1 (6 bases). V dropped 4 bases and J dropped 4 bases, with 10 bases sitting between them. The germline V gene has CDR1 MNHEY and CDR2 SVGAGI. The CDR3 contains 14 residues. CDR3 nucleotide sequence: TGTGCCAGCAGTTCCTGGACAGATAATGAAAAACTGTTTTTT. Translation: CASSSWTDNEKLFF.

The CDR3 DNA reads as TGTGCCACCAGTGTTCGAGCCGGGGAGCTGTTTTTT. This translates into CATSVRAGELFF. This chain links TRBV24-1 with TRBJ2-2; D not resolved. The V end lost 5 bases, the J end lost 6 bases, and 6 bases lay between the germline ends. The V gene's germline CDR1 is KGHDR and CDR2 SFDVKD. CDR3 length equals 12 residues.

CDR3 protein: CASSSRYASYEQYF. The CDR3 nucleotides are TGTGCCAGCAGCTCACGGTACGCTTCCTACGAGCAGTACTTC. V and J are TRBV13 and TRBJ2-7; no definite D call. V was clipped by 4 bases and J by 1 base, with 11 bases between them. The CDR3 is 14 amino acids. Germline V lookup: CDR1 PRHDT, CDR2 FYEKMQ (reference sequence).

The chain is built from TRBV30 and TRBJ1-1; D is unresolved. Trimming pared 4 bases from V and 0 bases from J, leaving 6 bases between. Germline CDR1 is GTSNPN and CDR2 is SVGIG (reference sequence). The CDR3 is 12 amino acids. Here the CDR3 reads CAWTEMNTEAFF. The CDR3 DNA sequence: TGTGCCTGGACCGAGATGAACACTGAAGCTTTCTTT.

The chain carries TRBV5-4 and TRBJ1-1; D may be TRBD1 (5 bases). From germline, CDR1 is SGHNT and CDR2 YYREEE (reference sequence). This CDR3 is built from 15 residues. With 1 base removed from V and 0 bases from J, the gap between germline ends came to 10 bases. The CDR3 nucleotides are TGTGCCAGCAGCTTGCAGGGACCTATGAACACTGAAGCTTTCTTT. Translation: CASSLQGPMNTEAFF.

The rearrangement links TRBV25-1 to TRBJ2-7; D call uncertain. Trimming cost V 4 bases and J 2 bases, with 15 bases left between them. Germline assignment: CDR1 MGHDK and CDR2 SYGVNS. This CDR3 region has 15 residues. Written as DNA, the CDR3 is TGTGCCAGCAGTGTTGAGTGGGTAGCCCCCTACGAGCAGTACTTC. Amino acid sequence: CASSVEWVAPYEQYF.

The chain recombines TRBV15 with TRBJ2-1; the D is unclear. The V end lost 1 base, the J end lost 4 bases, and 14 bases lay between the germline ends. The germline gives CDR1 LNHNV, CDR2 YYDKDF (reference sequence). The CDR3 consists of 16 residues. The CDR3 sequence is CATSRGSVFTYNEQFF. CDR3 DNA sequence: TGTGCCACCAGCAGAGGGTCAGTCTTTACGTACAATGAGCAGTTCTTC.

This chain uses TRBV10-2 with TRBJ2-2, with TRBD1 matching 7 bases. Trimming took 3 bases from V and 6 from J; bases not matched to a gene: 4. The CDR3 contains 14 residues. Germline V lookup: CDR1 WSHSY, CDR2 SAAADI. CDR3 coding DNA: TGCGCCAGCAGTGAATTGCAGGGGGCCGGGGAGCTGTTTTTT. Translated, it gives CASSELQGAGELFF.

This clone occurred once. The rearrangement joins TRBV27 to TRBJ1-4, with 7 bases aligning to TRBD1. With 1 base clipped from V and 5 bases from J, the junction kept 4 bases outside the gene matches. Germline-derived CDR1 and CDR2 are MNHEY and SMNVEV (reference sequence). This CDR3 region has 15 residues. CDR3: CASSLYRGTNEKLFF. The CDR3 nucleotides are TGTGCCAGCAGTTTATACAGGGGTACGAATGAAAAACTGTTTTTT.

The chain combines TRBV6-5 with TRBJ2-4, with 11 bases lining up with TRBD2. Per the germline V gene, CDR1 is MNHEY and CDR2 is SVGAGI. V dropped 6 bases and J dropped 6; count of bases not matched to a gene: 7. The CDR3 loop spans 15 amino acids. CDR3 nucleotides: TGTGCCAGCAGCGTAGCGGGAGGGCCTGGAAACATTCAGTACTTC. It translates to CASSVAGGPGNIQYF.

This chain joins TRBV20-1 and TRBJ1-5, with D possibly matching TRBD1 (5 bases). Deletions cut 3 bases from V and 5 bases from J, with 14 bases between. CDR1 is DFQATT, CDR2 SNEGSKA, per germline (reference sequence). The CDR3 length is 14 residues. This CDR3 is CSASSGRVDQPQHF. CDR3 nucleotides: TGCAGTGCTAGTAGTGGCAGGGTTGATCAGCCCCAGCATTTT.

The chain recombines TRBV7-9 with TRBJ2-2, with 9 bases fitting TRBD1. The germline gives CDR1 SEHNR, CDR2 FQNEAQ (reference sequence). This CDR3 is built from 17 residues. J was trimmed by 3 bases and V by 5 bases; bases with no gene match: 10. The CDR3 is CASSPRAGTGYTGELFF. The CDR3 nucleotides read TGTGCCAGCAGCCCACGAGCCGGGACAGGGTACACCGGGGAGCTGTTTTTT. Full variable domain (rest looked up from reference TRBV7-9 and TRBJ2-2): DTGVSQNPRHKITKRGQNVTFRCDPISEHNRLYWYRQTLGQGPEFLTYFQNEAQLEKSRLLSDRFSAERPKGSFSTLEIQRTEQGDSAMYLCASSPRAGTGYTGELFFGEGSRLTVL.

The CDR3 bases are TGTGCCAGCAGCCAAGTAGTAGGACTACTCCTCACGAACACCGGGGAGCTGTTTTTT. Its protein product is CASSQVVGLLLTNTGELFF. V and J are TRBV4-2 and TRBJ2-2; possibly TRBD2 for D (6 bases). The CDR3 spans 19 residues. V lost 1 base and J 0 bases, leaving 18 bases between the germline ends. From germline, CDR1 is LGHNA and CDR2 YNFKEQ.

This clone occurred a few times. CDR3 residues: CASSLRTDNEKLFF. Here the CDR3 DNA reads TGTGCCAGCAGCTTAAGGACAGACAATGAAAAACTGTTTTTT. The chain combines TRBV5-4 with TRBJ1-4; a weak D match, TRBD1 (6 bases). The CDR3 extends over 14 amino acids. The V end lost 2 bases, the J end lost 5 bases, and 10 bases lay between the germline ends. Germline assignment: CDR1 SGHNT and CDR2 YYREEE (reference sequence).

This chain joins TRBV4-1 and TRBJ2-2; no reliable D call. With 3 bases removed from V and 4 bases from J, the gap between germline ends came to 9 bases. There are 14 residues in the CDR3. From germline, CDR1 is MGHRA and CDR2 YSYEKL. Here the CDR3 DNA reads TGCGCCAGCAGCCAGACTCCCCTCACCGGGGAGCTGTTTTTT. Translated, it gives CASSQTPLTGELFF.

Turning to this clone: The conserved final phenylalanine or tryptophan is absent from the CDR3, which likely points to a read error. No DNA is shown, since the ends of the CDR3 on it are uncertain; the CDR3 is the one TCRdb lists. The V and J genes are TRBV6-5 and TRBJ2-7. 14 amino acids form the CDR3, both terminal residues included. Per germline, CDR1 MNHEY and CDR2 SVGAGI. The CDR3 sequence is CASRYRAATEQFEI.

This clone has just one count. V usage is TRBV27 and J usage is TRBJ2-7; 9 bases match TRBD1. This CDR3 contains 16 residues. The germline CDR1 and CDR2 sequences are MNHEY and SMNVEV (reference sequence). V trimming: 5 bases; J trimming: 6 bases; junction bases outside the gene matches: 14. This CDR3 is CASSGGGTGIPVEQYF. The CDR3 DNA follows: TGTGCCAGCAGTGGAGGTGGGACAGGGATCCCTGTCGAGCAGTACTTC.

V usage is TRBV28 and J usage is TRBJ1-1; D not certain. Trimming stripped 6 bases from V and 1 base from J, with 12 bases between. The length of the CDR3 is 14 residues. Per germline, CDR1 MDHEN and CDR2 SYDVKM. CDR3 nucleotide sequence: TGTGCCAGCAGCCAAACTCACAAGAACACTGAAGCTTTCTTT. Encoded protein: CASSQTHKNTEAFF.